This T cell receptor beta chain was recorded in a study of cytomegalovirus exposure and HLA in healthy donors (dated by TCRdb to 2015 to 2018). About the investigation overall: In an earlier analysis of some 610 of the donors, 250 to 300 Gb of sequence data and approximately 120 million unique TCR beta sequences from about 179 million T cells were reported. Roughly 290 gigabases of sequencing data and approximately 91 million unique TCR sequences made up an early release that covered approximately 650 HLA-typed donors. The genetic ancestry cluster associated with self-reported Caucasian donors included about 81% of the 300 to 400 genotyped donors. The study aimed to test whether cataloging public T cell receptors could reveal signatures of past pathogen exposure. The study profiled the T cell repertoires of more than 500 subjects by immunosequencing and related them to cytomegalovirus serostatus. Along with the roughly 700-subject first cohort, a separate validation cohort of over a hundred different subjects was used. High-throughput TCR immunosequencing, statistical association of individual TCRs with disease status, and machine learning were combined to predict cytomegalovirus infection status. To study patterns of TCR occurrence, a later analysis re-analyzed previously published TCR beta repertoires from 550 to 800 donors and added high-resolution HLA genotyping. Rather than drawing on any new phenotypic data, the later analysis identified candidate immune exposures from TCR beta sequences and the way those sequences occurred across donors. An earlier analysis of 587 of the donors used high-throughput TCR beta sequencing to judge whether each TCR beta V gene segment behaved as functional or pseudogenic. Alongside the repertoire data, information on donor age, sex, ethnicity and CMV serostatus was compiled. In a later genetic analysis, genome-wide SNP genotypes for about three fifths of the 666 donors were used, and that subset was treated as a discovery cohort. All discovery cohort repertoires had been generated using a single sequencing platform. Both class I and class II loci were covered by HLA typing, at four-digit resolution. The number of donors typed differed by locus, with 629-630 for A, B, C, DRB1 and DQB1, roughly 520 for DQA1, under 610 for DPA1, and some 470 for DPB1. A handful of DR-DQ haplotypes were handled as single units for association and clustering because linkage in the cohort was strong. On average, around 230,000 unique TCR beta nucleotide sequences were sequenced per donor among fewer than 500 genotyped donors of the cohort, with 15% to 20% of those sequences being non-productive. What the authors observed across the whole study: A later genetic analysis associated a missense DCLRE1C variant with V-gene and J-gene trimming of TCR beta chains, and an independent cohort replicated the association. When HLA alleles, especially DR and DQ, strongly co-occurred, TCR associations were difficult to assign to individual alleles. In vitro tests confirmed that a few of the cytomegalovirus-associated TCR beta chains recognize cytomegalovirus antigens. Most TCR sequences were observed very rarely across donors, whereas some public TCRs were present in many individuals. A cluster of highly shared sequence variants was judged likely to represent a technical artifact of the sequencing pipeline. Linkage disequilibrium might explain the correlated functional status among segregating V segments, but an unknown experimental factor could not be excluded. Presence/absence analyses assumed roughly uniform sequencing depth across donors, an assumption that may not hold. The 87-base-pair reads could not distinguish some IMGT-functional V segments, including TRBV6-2 and TRBV6-3, so those segments were excluded. A further reported finding was that TCR beta sequences accurately predicted the HLA-A and HLA-B alleles for most subjects in the first cohort. Because HLA typing was unavailable for some donors at each locus, only the typed subset was used in association tests. This cohort had only TCR beta chains sequenced, and the lack of alpha or paired-chain data limited which features could be detected. An earlier analysis of approximately 600 of the donors showed that most TCR beta V segments appeared in productive rearrangements either about 87% or about 30% of the time, which broadly matched IMGT annotations. In the study, 164 TCR beta chains were listed as associated with cytomegalovirus. In a later analysis, most CMV-associated TCR beta chains were found to appear HLA-restricted, with HLA associations seemingly driven largely by CMV exposure. Compared with the approximately 720-donor mean, donors in an Asian-associated ancestry cluster had fewer N-insertions in productive TCRs, according to a later genetic analysis. Immune exposure information for the cohort was limited to CMV serostatus. Because counts were too low, 15 or so rarely observed V segments, including chromosome 9 orphons, were excluded from the earlier analysis of some 590 of the donors. In a later analysis, some 17,000 TCR beta sequences were associated with specific HLA alleles at a false discovery rate of 0.05. In a later analysis, several top co-occurrence clusters were reported to appear linked to parvovirus B19, influenza, CMV and Epstein-Barr virus. In both the original and validation cohorts, the classifier was reported to diagnose cytomegalovirus status with high specificity and sensitivity. According to a later analysis, TCR association rates differed among HLA loci, with DRB1 alleles showing the most associated TCRs and HLA-C alleles showing the fewest. According to the authors, the approach could potentially be generalized to other disease states and immunological phenotypes. In a later analysis, HLA-associated TCR beta chains showed more clonal expansion and lower generation probabilities than non-associated chains that were equally common.

V is pared back by 3 bases and J by 6 bases, with 4 bases lying between the germline termini. The germline V gene (reference sequence) supplies CDR1 SEHNR and CDR2 FQNEAQ. The CDR3 covers 11 residues, taking in both the cysteine and the phenylalanine. Only the CDR3 part of the read is kept: 33 bases, read in frame from the first base. As to this clone: Its antigen specificity is not known. No much larger clone exists at a distance of one base, and base qualities are not known.

Preparation of the library involved the immunoSEQ multiplex PCR assay. For the multiplex PCR, a mixture combining 60 forward primers for TCR Vbeta segments and 13 reverse primers for TCR Jbeta segments was used. The CDR3 region of rearranged TCR beta genes was amplified from genomic DNA with a multiplex PCR assay. Amplified TCR beta libraries were sequenced as 87-base-pair reads on the Illumina HiSeq System. The authors' analysis ran thus. A later analysis tallied about 77 million unique TCR beta chains across the 600 to 700 repertoires, and about 10 million of those chains were shared by two or more donors. Raw reads were error-corrected and collapsed into unique sequences by a nearest-neighbor algorithm in which closely related sequences were merged to remove PCR and sequencing errors. V, D and J gene segments were assigned by aligning CDR3 sequences to IMGT reference sequences. Each retained sequence needed at least a six-nucleotide match to both a V gene segment and a J gene segment. A rearrangement was called productive if the CDR3 had no stop codons and remained in frame with V and J, and every other rearrangement was called non-productive. Following IMGT convention, CDR3 was defined as the stretch from the second conserved V-encoded cysteine to the conserved J-encoded phenylalanine. Sequences without an unambiguous match to a single V gene segment were excluded from the earlier analysis of over 500 of the donors. An earlier analysis of 500 to 700 of the donors classified V segments as functional when productive rearrangements were above 56.7% and as segregating when the standard deviation between donors was above 5%. A statistical classification framework was built for diagnosing cytomegalovirus status from the catalog of TCR beta chain sequences. A later analysis assigned V and J genes by comparing TCR nucleotide sequences with IMGT/GENE-DB human TR gene sequences. A later analysis assigned CDR3 sequences and most-parsimonious VDJ recombination scenarios with the TCRdist pipeline. In a later analysis, every TCR beta chain was defined by the combination of its CDR3 amino acid sequence and its V-gene family, and reads without a unique V-gene family were dropped. As a way to deal with suspected cross-contamination and a sequencing artifact, a later analysis dropped 592 nucleotide sequences that were highly shared and had low generation probability. In a later analysis, a clonal expansion index was calculated for each public chain from normalized within-repertoire ranks of inferred template counts. In a later analysis, generation probabilities were computed with a VDJ recombination model fitted to out-of-frame rearrangements, and the resulting probabilities were checked against IGoR. In a later analysis, hypergeometric tests were used to score TCR-TCR, TCR-HLA and TCR-CMV co-occurrence, with a repertoire-size bias correction applied to TCR pairs. A later analysis estimated false discovery rates by permuting HLA or CMV assignments 20 times. In a later analysis, co-occurring TCRs were grouped with DBSCAN, and TCRdist sequence similarity was added when clustering was performed within HLA-allele-positive subsets. Repertoires with fewer than 30,000 or more than 120,000 public chains, plus five repertoires with anomalous nucleotide sharing, were excluded from co-occurrence clustering. In its TCRdb copy, this immuneACCESS table keeps in-frame sequences only and misses some clones. Where compared with another copy, unresolved V genes explain less than half of these, and the others have no known cause. For V, J and clone size, that table is used; D and trimming come from the DNA. The sample records roughly 97,000 clones, 60% to 80% of which are singletons. The ten largest clonotypes hold roughly 6.2% of the sample.

The cohort comprised more than 550 healthy bone marrow donors. At the time of sampling, every cohort member was nominally healthy, though immune exposures that went unrecorded were likely present. The donor tested CMV seropositive and was one of the 289 seropositive cohort members. Every donor gave a peripheral blood sample, and the peripheral blood mononuclear cells from that sample were used for TCR beta sequencing. The Qiagen DNeasy Blood Extraction Kit was used to extract genomic DNA from the blood cell samples. The rearrangement combines TRBV7-9 with TRBJ2-3, with the D gene too uncertain to name. The specimen sequenced was PBMCs. The receptor comes from a man aged 60 to 75 in good health and CMV-seropositive. The DNA reads TGTGCCAGCAGCTTCGGGGATACGCAGTATTTT. Its product reads: CASSFGDTQYF.